The 20 T cell receptor beta chains presented below share a single source sample, sequenced in a study of cytomegalovirus exposure and HLA in healthy donors. PCR involved 60 Vbeta and 13 Jbeta primers. Sequenced by immunoSEQ multiplex PCR; TCRdb stores in-frame clones only, minus some. Of about 160,000 clones listed, about 77% are singletons. Sample: PBMCs. These receptors originate from a male donor in good health and CMV-seropositive.

The chain joins TRBV19 to TRBJ2-7; D gene unclear. V dropped 3 bases and J dropped 2 bases, with 11 bases sitting between them. Germline V lookup: CDR1 LNHDA, CDR2 SQIVND (reference sequence). The CDR3 is 14 residues long. The CDR3 DNA sequence: TGTGCCAGTAGTATGTCCGGTCGAACCTACGAGCAGTACTTC. Translation: CASSMSGRTYEQYF.

The rearrangement links TRBV4-3 to TRBJ2-5; 11 nucleotides line up with TRBD2. The CDR3 is 15 residues long. V gave up 4 bases and J gave up 5 bases; unmatched junction bases: 6. The V gene's germline CDR1 is LGHNA and CDR2 YSLEER. This CDR3 is CASSLLAGAAETQYF. The CDR3 nucleotides read TGCGCCAGCAGCCTACTAGCGGGGGCGGCGGAGACCCAGTACTTC.

The count of this clone is one. The chain recombines TRBV11-2 with TRBJ1-4; no firm D call. The V gene lost 4 bases and the J gene lost 8 bases, with 11 bases spanning the gap. Per the germline V gene, CDR1 is SGHAT and CDR2 is FQNNGV. The CDR3 contains 13 residues. CDR3 DNA sequence: TGTGCCAGCAGCTGGCAAGGAGTAGAAAAACTGTTTTTT. It translates to CASSWQGVEKLFF.

The rearrangement links TRBV7-3 to TRBJ2-7; TRBD1 matches 8 bases. This CDR3 has 11 residues. Germline loops: CDR1 SGHTA, CDR2 FQGTGA. J was trimmed by 11 bases and V by 5 bases; bases with no gene match: 5. The CDR3 is CASSDGTGKYF. The CDR3 bases are TGTGCCAGCAGCGACGGGACAGGAAAGTACTTC.

J is TRBJ1-3 and V is TRBV10-1; 8 bases agree with TRBD1. There are 15 residues in the CDR3. Germline V gene data show CDR1 as WNHNN and CDR2 as SYGVQD (reference sequence). Trimming took 6 bases from V and 1 from J; bases not matched to a gene: 5. The CDR3, as DNA: TGCGCCAGCAGCCACAGGGGGGAGTCTGGAAACACCATATATTTT. Translation gives CASSHRGESGNTIYF.

The table lists this clone with a few counts. V and J are TRBV4-3 and TRBJ1-1; D is unresolved. The CDR3 is 15 amino acids. Trimming removed 0 bases from V and 1 base from J, with 9 bases in between. Germline V gene lookup returns CDR1 LGHNA and CDR2 YSLEER. CDR3 in amino acids: CASSQEVQWNTEAFF. In nucleotides, the CDR3 is TGCGCCAGCAGCCAAGAGGTACAATGGAACACTGAAGCTTTCTTT.

This chain joins TRBV30 and TRBJ1-4; 10 bases align to TRBD1. CDR3 size: 15 residues. CDR1 is GTSNPN and CDR2 is SVGIG in the germline V gene (reference sequence). V dropped 4 bases and J dropped 7; count of bases not matched to a gene: 9. This CDR3 is CAWTRDRGLGEKLFF. For the CDR3, the DNA is TGTGCCTGGACCCGAGACAGGGGGCTCGGTGAAAAACTGTTTTTT.

This clone showed up just a few times. The J gene is TRBJ1-1, the V gene TRBV6-5, with a possible D match to TRBD1 (5 bases). With 2 bases removed from V and 3 bases from J, the gap between germline ends came to 10 bases. This CDR3 has 14 residues. Germline CDR1 MNHEY, CDR2 SVGAGI. CDR3 residues: CASSYEGADTEAFF. The DNA of the CDR3 is TGTGCCAGCAGTTACGAAGGGGCGGACACTGAAGCTTTCTTT.

CDR3 DNA: TGTGCCAGCAGCCAAGTGCCCAGGGGCAGGGACCTCTATGGCTACACCTTC. This translates into CASSQVPRGRDLYGYTF. The J gene is TRBJ1-2, the V gene TRBV4-2; maybe TRBD1 (6 bases). Looked up from germline, CDR1 is LGHNA and CDR2 is YNFKEQ. The CDR3 extends over 17 amino acids. The ends were cut back, 1 base at V and 4 bases at J, with 19 bases in the middle.

V gene TRBV11-2 combines with J gene TRBJ2-7; D is unclear. V was clipped by 5 bases and J by 5 bases, with 7 bases between them. Germline lookup yields CDR1 SGHAT and CDR2 FQNNGV. This CDR3 is built from 11 residues. CDR3 in amino acids: CASSPLNEQYF. The CDR3 bases are TGTGCCAGCAGCCCACTCAACGAGCAGTACTTC.

The chain employs TRBV7-8 and TRBJ1-6, with 8 bases identical to TRBD1. J lost 7 bases, V lost 2 bases, and 1 base had no gene match. Germline V gene data show CDR1 as SGHVS and CDR2 as FQNEAQ. This CDR3 is 14 amino acids long. The CDR3 loop is CASSLRQGNSPLHF. The CDR3 nucleotides read TGTGCCAGCAGCTTAAGACAGGGGAATTCACCCCTCCACTTT.

The J gene is TRBJ2-4, the V gene TRBV18; a possible D gene is TRBD1 (5 bases). The CDR3 extends over 13 amino acids. The germline gives CDR1 KGHSH, CDR2 LQKENI. V was shortened by 5 bases and J by 6 bases, with 11 bases between the two germline ends. CDR3 bases: TGTGCCAGCTCAAGCCTCGACAGAAACATTCAGTACTTC. Its translation: CASSSLDRNIQYF. Filled out from reference TRBV18 and TRBJ2-4, the complete variable domain reads NAGVMQNPRHLVRRRGQEARLRCSPMKGHSHVYWYRQLPEEGLKFMVYLQKENIIDESGMPKERFSAEFPKEGPSILRIQQVVRGDSAAYFCASSSLDRNIQYFGAGTRLSVL.

This chain links TRBV10-2 with TRBJ2-7, with 7 bases lining up with TRBD1. There are 12 residues in the CDR3. CDR1 and CDR2 from the germline V gene are WSHSY and SAAADI. After removal of 5 bases from V and 5 bases from J, the junction contained 3 bases not matched to a gene. CDR3 nucleotides: TGCGCCAGCAGTCTGGGACAGAACGAGCAGTACTTC. Translating it yields CASSLGQNEQYF.

This clone was seen only a few times. It may be a read error: a sequence one base away is much more abundant. The chain links TRBV30 to TRBJ1-1, with a tentative D call TRBD1 (6 bases). Germline V lookup: CDR1 GTSNPN, CDR2 SVGIG (reference sequence). V lost 8 bases, J lost 0 bases, and 16 bases lay in between. This CDR3 region has 14 residues. The CDR3 DNA reads as TGTGCCCGCCGAGGGGGACGGCTGAACACTGAAGCTTTCTTT. Amino acid sequence: CARRGGRLNTEAFF.

This chain uses TRBV6-4 with TRBJ2-4; TRBD2 is a possible D gene (6 bases). This CDR3 is 14 amino acids long. The V gene's germline CDR1 is MRHNA and CDR2 SNTAGT. V lost 5 bases and J 7 bases, leaving 15 bases between the germline ends. This CDR3 reads CASSREADRNIQYF. Here the CDR3 DNA reads TGTGCCAGCAGTAGGGAGGCAGACCGGAACATTCAGTACTTC.

The chain links TRBV9 to TRBJ2-3, with D hard to call. The CDR3 extends over 14 amino acids. V lost 2 bases, J lost 3 bases, and 10 bases lay in between. CDR1 is SGDLS and CDR2 is YYNGEE in the germline V gene. The CDR3 nucleotides are TGTGCCAGCAGCGTCGGTGAGATAACAGATACGCAGTATTTT. It specifies CASSVGEITDTQYF.

The V call is TRBV2, the J call TRBJ1-4; tentatively, D is TRBD1 (5 bases). This CDR3 is 17 amino acids long. The germline V and J ends were trimmed by 5 bases and 0 bases, with 16 bases remaining between them. CDR1 SNHLY and CDR2 FYNNEI come from the germline V gene. The CDR3: CASSIDSRTATNEKLFF. CDR3 bases: TGTGCCAGCAGTATCGACAGCCGAACCGCAACTAATGAAAAACTGTTTTTT. The variable domain in full, completed from reference TRBV2 and TRBJ1-4, reads EPEVTQTPSHQVTQMGQEVILRCVPISNHLYFYWYRQILGQKVEFLVSFYNNEISEKSEIFDDQFSVERPDGSNFTLKIRSTKLEDSAMYFCASSIDSRTATNEKLFFGSGTQLSVL.

In this sample, this clone turned up once. The V call is TRBV6-5, the J call TRBJ1-1; D is undetermined. V was clipped by 6 bases and J by 3 bases, with 14 bases between them. CDR3 size: 14 residues. Germline V gene sequence: CDR1 MNHEY, CDR2 SVGAGI. CDR3 protein: CASRPDRRDTEAFF. The CDR3 DNA is TGTGCCAGCAGGCCTGATAGGAGGGACACTGAAGCTTTCTTT.

This rearrangement joins TRBV9 to TRBJ2-3; D is unresolved. Germline CDR1 SGDLS, CDR2 YYNGEE. Trimming left V 0 bases short and J 5 bases short, with 16 bases between. This CDR3 is built from 16 residues. CDR3 DNA: TGTGCCAGCAGCGTAGAAGGTTCACAGATAGAAGATACGCAGTATTTT. Residues: CASSVEGSQIEDTQYF.

The chain couples TRBV7-9 to TRBJ2-7; TRBD1 aligns across 7 bases. Germline values: CDR1 SEHNR, CDR2 FQNEAQ (reference sequence). This CDR3 is 16 amino acids long. J gave up 2 bases and V 4 bases, and 11 bases lay outside the gene matches. In DNA form, the CDR3 reads TGTGCCAGCAGCTCGCGACAGGGCATGGAGGCCTACGAGCAGTACTTC. It is translated as CASSSRQGMEAYEQYF.